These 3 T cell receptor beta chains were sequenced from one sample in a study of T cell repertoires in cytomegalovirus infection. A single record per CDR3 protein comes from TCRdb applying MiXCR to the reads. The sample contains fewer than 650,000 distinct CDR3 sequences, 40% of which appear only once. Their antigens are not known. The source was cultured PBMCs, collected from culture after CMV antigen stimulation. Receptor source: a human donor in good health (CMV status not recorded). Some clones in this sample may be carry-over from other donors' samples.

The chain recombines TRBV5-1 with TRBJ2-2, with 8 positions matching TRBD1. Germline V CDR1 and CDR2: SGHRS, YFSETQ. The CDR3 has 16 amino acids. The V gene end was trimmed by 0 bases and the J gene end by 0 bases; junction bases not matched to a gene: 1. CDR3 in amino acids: CASSLVGQANTGELFF. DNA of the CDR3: TGCGCCAGCAGCTTGGTGGGACAGGCGAACACCGGGGAGCTGTTTTTT.

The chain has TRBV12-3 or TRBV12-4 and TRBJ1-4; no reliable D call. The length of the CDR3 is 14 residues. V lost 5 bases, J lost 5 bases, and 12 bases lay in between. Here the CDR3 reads CASSKVTENEKLFF. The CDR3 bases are TGTGCCAGCAGTAAGGTTACCGAAAATGAAAAACTGTTTTTT.

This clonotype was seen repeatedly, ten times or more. The CDR3 loop is CASSLGDRWDLTYEQYF. The CDR3 DNA reads as TGTGCCAGCAGCTTAGGTGACCGCTGGGACCTAACCTACGAGCAGTACTTC. This rearrangement joins TRBV7-2 to TRBJ2-7; D tentatively reads TRBD1 or TRBD2 (5 bases each). The length of the CDR3 is 17 residues. Germline CDR1 reads SGHTA; CDR2 reads FQGNSA. With 1 base removed from V and 2 bases from J, the gap between germline ends came to 18 bases.